These T cell receptor beta chains were read from a single sample in a study of blood T cells in healthy people across ages. TCRdb reanalysed the 5' RACE reads using MiXCR and keeps one entry per CDR3 protein. This sample has 700,000 or so distinct CDR3 sequences, with approximately 21% found just once. Sample: blood. The source of these receptors is a man in his 70s in good health. Both conserved end residues are part of each CDR3. A D gene is named only where the DNA matches it firmly. Part of the rows lack a size; the others show once, few, many or a class for expanded clones.

d_gene	v_gene	j_gene	abundance	CDR3nt	CDR3aa
NA	TRBV6-2/TRBV6-3	TRBJ2-5	many	TGTGCCAGCAGTAAAAATCAGGGAAGAGAGACCCAGTACTTC	CASSKNQGRETQYF
TRBD1	TRBV6-2/TRBV6-3	TRBJ2-1	NA	TGTGCCAGCAGTACCTGGACAGGCTCCTACAATGAGCAGTTCTTC	CASSTWTGSYNEQFF
NA	TRBV27	TRBJ2-1	many	TGTGCCAGCAGTTTATCGGGTAAGGGTGAGCAGTTCTTC	CASSLSGKGEQFF
NA	TRBV29-1	TRBJ1-2	NA	TGCAGCGCAAGGCCCCCGGGGCCGGACGGCTACACCTTC	CSARPPGPDGYTF
NA	TRBV6-6	TRBJ2-3	NA	TGTGCCAGCAGTTACACGAGTGGAGATACGCAGTATTTT	CASSYTSGDTQYF
TRBD1	TRBV20-1	TRBJ1-5	NA	TGCAGTGCTAGTTGGGGACAGGGTCATAGCAATCAGCCCCAGCATTTT	CSASWGQGHSNQPQHF
NA	TRBV6-2/TRBV6-3	TRBJ1-2	few	TGTGCCAGCAGTCAAGGGCAGGGTGGCTACACCTTC	CASSQGQGGYTF
TRBD1	TRBV7-3	TRBJ2-3	NA	TGTGCCAGCAGCTCGGGGGGACAGGGAGGCACAGATACGCAGTATTTT	CASSSGGQGGTDTQYF
TRBD2	TRBV7-9	TRBJ2-1	NA	TGTGCCAGCAGTTTTAGCAGCGGGAGGCCCAATGAGCAGTTCTTC	CASSFSSGRPNEQFF
NA	TRBV29-1	TRBJ2-3	few	TGCAGCGTTGAAGATATTGATACGCAGTATTTT	CSVEDIDTQYF
TRBD1	TRBV5-1	TRBJ2-3	many	TGCGCCAGCAGCTTGCCCACAGGGGGCGGGGCAGATACGCAGTATTTT	CASSLPTGGGADTQYF